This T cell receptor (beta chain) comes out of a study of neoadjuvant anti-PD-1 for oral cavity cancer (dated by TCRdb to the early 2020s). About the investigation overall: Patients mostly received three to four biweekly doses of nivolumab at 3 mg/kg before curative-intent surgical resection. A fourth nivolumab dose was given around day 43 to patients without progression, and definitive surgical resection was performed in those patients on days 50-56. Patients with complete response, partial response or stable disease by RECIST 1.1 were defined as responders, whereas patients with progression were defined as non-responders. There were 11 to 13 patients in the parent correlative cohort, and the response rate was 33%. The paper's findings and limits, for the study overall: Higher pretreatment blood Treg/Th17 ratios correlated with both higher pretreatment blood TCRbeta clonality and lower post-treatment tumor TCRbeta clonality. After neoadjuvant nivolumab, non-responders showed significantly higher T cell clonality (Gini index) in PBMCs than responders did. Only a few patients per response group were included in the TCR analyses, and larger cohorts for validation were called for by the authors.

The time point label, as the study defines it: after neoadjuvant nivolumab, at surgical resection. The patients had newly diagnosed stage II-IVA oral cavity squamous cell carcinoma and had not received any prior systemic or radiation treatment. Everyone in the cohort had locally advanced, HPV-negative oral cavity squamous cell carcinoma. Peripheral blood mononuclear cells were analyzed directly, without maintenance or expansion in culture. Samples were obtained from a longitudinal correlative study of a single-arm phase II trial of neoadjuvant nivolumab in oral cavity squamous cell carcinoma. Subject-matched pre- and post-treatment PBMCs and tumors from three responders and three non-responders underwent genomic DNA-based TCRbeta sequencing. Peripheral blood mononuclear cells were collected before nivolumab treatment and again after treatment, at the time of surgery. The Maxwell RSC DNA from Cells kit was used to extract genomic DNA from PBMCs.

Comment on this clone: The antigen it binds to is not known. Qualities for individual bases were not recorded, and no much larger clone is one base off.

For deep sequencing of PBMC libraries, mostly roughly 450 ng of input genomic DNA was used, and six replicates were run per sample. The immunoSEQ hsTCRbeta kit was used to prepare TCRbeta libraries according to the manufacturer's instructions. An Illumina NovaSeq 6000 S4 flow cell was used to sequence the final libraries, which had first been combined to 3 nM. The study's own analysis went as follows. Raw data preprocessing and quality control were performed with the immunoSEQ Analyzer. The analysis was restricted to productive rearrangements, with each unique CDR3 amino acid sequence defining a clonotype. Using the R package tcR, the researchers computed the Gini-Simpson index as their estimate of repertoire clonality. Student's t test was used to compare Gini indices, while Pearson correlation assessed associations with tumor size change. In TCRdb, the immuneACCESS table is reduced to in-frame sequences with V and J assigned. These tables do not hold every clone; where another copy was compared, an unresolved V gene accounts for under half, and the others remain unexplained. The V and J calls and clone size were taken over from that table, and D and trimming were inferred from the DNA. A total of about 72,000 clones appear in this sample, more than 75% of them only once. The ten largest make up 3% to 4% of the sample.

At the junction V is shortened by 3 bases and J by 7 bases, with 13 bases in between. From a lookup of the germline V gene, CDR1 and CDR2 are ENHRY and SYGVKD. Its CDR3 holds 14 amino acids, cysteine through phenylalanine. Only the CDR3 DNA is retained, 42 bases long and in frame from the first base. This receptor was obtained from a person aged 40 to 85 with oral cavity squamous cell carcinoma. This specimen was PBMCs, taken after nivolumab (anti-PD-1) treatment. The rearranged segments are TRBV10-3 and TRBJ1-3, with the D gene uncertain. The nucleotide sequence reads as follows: TGTGCCATCAGTGAACGGAGCCCAGGCAACACCATATATTTT. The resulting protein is CAISERSPGNTIYF.